This record covers a single T cell receptor beta chain. The authors reverse transcribed about 0.5 to 1 ug RNA with random hexamers. Multiplex PCR with immunoSEQ amplified the TCR beta CDR3 across 54 Vbeta and 13 Jbeta. A single record per CDR3 protein comes from TCRdb applying MiXCR to the immunoSEQ multiplex PCR reads. The sample yields some 120,000 distinct CDR3 sequences, less than 95% seen once. The sample originates from a study of CD8 T cells in Susac syndrome. CD8+ and CD4+ T cells from blood underwent TCR beta sequencing. Through negative isolation, CD4+ and CD8+ T cells were obtained, while TEMRA cells were enriched using FACS. Germline assignment: CDR1 LGHDT and CDR2 YNNKEL (reference sequence). The CDR3 extends over 12 amino acids. The J segment lost 8 bases and the V segment lost 7 bases, leaving 6 bases of the junction unmatched.

The chain uses TRBV3-1 and TRBJ1-1; 8 bases are a match to TRBD1. This sequence originates from a human donor in good health. What was sequenced was CD8+ T cells from PBMCs. CDR3 sequence (DNA): TGTGCCAGCACCATACAGGGGGAGGAAGCTTTCTTT. This encodes CASTIQGEEAFF.